Sequencing of this T cell receptor (beta chain) was carried out in a study of regulatory dendritic cells for organ transplantation. Study-wide results and caveats: Naive CD4+ and CD8+ repertoires were highly diverse; memory CD8+ was most oligoclonal. Resting memory CD8+ T cells held the most alloreactive clonotypes. The authors noted considerable between-person heterogeneity in alloreactive memory CD8+ cells.

CD4+ or CD8+ T cells were sorted as naive CD45RA+ or memory CD45RO+. This CDR3 is built from 15 residues. Germline CDR1 is MNHEY and CDR2 is SVGAGI. V lost 4 bases to trimming and J lost 7 bases; unmatched junction nucleotides: 10. A remark on this clone: The target antigen is unknown.

TCRdb's copy holds only in-frame clones and misses some; the assay was immunoSEQ multiplex PCR. This repertoire shows fewer than 13,000 clones, about 75% found once; its top ten account for 18%. Sequencing used memory CD8+ T cells from blood. Subset reported: CD45RO+ memory T cells. This clonotype was sampled from a human donor in good health. This chain links TRBV6-5 with TRBJ1-2; 9 nucleotides match TRBD1. The CDR3 sequence: CASSSGQGIFGGYTF. The CDR3 coding sequence is TGTGCCAGCAGTTCCGGACAGGGGATTTTTGGTGGCTACACCTTC.